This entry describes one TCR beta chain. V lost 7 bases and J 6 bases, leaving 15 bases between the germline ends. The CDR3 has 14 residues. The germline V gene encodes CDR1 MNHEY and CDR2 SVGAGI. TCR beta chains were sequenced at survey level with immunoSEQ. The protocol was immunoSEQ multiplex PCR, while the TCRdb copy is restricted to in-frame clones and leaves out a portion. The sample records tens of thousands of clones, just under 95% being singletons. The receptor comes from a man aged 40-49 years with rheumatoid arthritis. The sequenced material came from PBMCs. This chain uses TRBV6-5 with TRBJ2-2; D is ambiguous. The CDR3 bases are TGTGCCAGCACCCAACCTAATGGGGCCGGGGAGCTGTTTTTT. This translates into CASTQPNGAGELFF.